This TCR beta chain was recovered during a study of a mutant IDH1 vaccine in newly diagnosed glioma. Study background: Vaccinations, eight in total, occurred in weeks 1, 3, 5, 7, 11, 15, 19, 23. Most patients had radiochemotherapy with temozolomide before enrollment; others had one alone.

This clone was seen only once. The target antigen is unknown. Sequencing was performed with immunoSEQ multiplex PCR; in TCRdb, only in-frame clones are kept and a portion is missing. The data show around 53,000 clones, roughly 90% seen once. The study, taken as a whole, reports: Pseudoprogression seemed unlinked to shifts in top peripheral T cell clonotypes.

Documented time point: week 11, during vaccination. Each vaccine dose was 300 ug of mutant IDH1 20-mer peptide, with topical imiquimod. New WHO grade 3 or 4 astrocytomas that were IDH1-mutant and ATRX-lost occurred in the donors. This receptor was taken from a man aged 45-60 years with glioma. The sequenced sample was PBMCs, obtained from a glioma patient whose treatment included an IDH1 peptide vaccine.

The CDR3 sequence: CAISGTGGNEKLFF. The CDR3 DNA follows: TGTGCCATCAGTGGGACAGGGGGGAATGAAAAACTGTTTTTT. V is TRBV10-3 and J is TRBJ1-4; 10 bases are a match to TRBD1. V dropped 4 bases and J dropped 5; count of bases not matched to a gene: 1. Germline assignment: CDR1 ENHRY and CDR2 SYGVKD. CDR3 size: 14 residues.